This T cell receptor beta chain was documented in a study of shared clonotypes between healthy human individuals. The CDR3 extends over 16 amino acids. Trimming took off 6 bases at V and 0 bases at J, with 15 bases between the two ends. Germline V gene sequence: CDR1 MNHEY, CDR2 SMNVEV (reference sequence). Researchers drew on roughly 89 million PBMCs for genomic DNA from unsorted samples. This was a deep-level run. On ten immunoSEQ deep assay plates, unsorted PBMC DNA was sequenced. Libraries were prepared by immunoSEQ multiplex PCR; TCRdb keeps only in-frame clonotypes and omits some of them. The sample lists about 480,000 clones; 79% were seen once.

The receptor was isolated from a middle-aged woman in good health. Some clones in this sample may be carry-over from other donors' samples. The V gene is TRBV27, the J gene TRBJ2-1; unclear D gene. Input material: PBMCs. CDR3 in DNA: TGTGCCAGCAGCCAAGGTAGAAGTCCCTCCTACAATGAGCAGTTCTTC. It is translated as CASSQGRSPSYNEQFF.